A single sample is the source of the 10 T cell receptor beta chains below, sequenced in a study of blood T cell repertoires in COVID-19. Sequencing used immunoSEQ multiplex PCR; TCRdb keeps in-frame clones, though not all of them. The table shows a few hundred thousand clones, with 92% occurring only once. Sequencing was carried out using PBMCs or T cells enriched from blood (not recorded which). The origin of the receptors is a woman in her 30s who had recovered from COVID-19.

The V and J genes are TRBV6-5 and TRBJ1-2; 7 bases are a match to TRBD1. This CDR3 is built from 13 residues. From germline, CDR1 is MNHEY and CDR2 SVGAGI. With 5 bases clipped from V and 4 bases from J, the junction kept 4 bases outside the gene matches. CDR3 protein: CASSTGTAYGYTF. The CDR3 nucleotides are TGTGCCAGCAGTACAGGGACAGCCTATGGCTACACCTTC.

V is TRBV29-1 and J is TRBJ1-1, with D uncertain. From germline, CDR1 is SQVTM and CDR2 ANQGSEA. The CDR3 is 11 amino acids. V lost 2 bases and J 11 bases, leaving 12 bases between the germline ends. The CDR3 bases are TGCAGCGTTGAATTCGAGTTCGGGGCTTTCTTT. This sequence encodes CSVEFEFGAFF. Full variable domain (outside the CDR3, taken from reference TRBV29-1 and TRBJ1-1): SAVISQKPSRDICQRGTSLTIQCQVDSQVTMMFWYRQQPGQSLTLIATANQGSEATYESGFVIDKFPISRPNLTFSTLTVSNMSPEDSSIYLCSVEFEFGAFFGQGTRLTVV.

V and J are TRBV18 and TRBJ1-6; 7 nucleotides agree with TRBD1. The V and J ends lost 5 bases and 9 bases, in that order; junction bases with no gene match: 4. CDR3 size: 13 residues. In germline, CDR1 is KGHSH, CDR2 LQKENI. The chain's CDR3 is CASSGTVGSPLHF. The CDR3 coding sequence is TGTGCCAGCTCAGGGACAGTGGGTTCACCCCTCCACTTT.

This clone appeared a few times. This chain uses TRBV11-2 with TRBJ2-7; possible D gene TRBD1, 6 bases. Trimming took off 5 bases at V and 8 bases at J, with 19 bases between the two ends. This CDR3 has 14 residues. The germline V gene has CDR1 SGHAT and CDR2 FQNNGV. The CDR3 nucleotides are TGTGCCAGCAGCCCCCCAGGGGAGCTACGGAAGCAGTACTTC. This codes for CASSPPGELRKQYF. Variable domain in full (rest from reference TRBV11-2 and TRBJ2-7): EAGVAQSPRYKIIEKRQSVAFWCNPISGHATLYWYQQILGQGPKLLIQFQNNGVVDDSQLPKDRFSAERLKGVDSTLKIQPAKLEDSAVYLCASSPPGELRKQYFGPGTRLTVT.

V and J are TRBV27 and TRBJ2-7, with 12 bases lining up with TRBD1. This CDR3 comprises 16 residues. With 5 bases clipped from V and 3 bases from J, the junction kept 8 bases outside the gene matches. CDR1 and CDR2 from the germline V gene are MNHEY and SMNVEV (reference sequence). CDR3 sequence reads: CASSAQGQGAIYEQYF. CDR3 sequence (DNA): TGTGCCAGCAGTGCCCAGGGACAGGGGGCAATCTACGAGCAGTACTTC.

V usage is TRBV27 and J usage is TRBJ2-5; D is unresolved. The V end lost 1 base, the J end lost 0 bases, and 3 bases lay between the germline ends. Germline assignment: CDR1 MNHEY and CDR2 SMNVEV (reference sequence). The CDR3 loop spans 13 amino acids. The CDR3 bases are TGTGCCAGCAGTTTATTTAACCAAGAGACCCAGTACTTC. Residues: CASSLFNQETQYF.

J is TRBJ2-1 and V is TRBV10-3; D not resolved. The V gene's germline CDR1 is ENHRY and CDR2 SYGVKD. The CDR3 length is 13 residues. Trimming took 6 bases from V and 0 from J, leaving 6 bases between them. CDR3 in amino acids: CAISPHSYNEQFF. CDR3 sequence (DNA): TGTGCCATCAGCCCCCACTCCTACAATGAGCAGTTCTTC.

This chain connects TRBV9 to TRBJ2-7; D uncertain. This CDR3 has 14 amino acids. From germline, CDR1 is SGDLS and CDR2 YYNGEE. The V gene lost 0 bases and the J gene lost 2 bases, with 9 bases spanning the gap. CDR3 in amino acids: CASSVAAGTYEQYF. CDR3 in DNA: TGTGCCAGCAGCGTAGCGGCAGGAACCTACGAGCAGTACTTC. The full variable domain, completed using reference TRBV9 and TRBJ2-7, is DSGVTQTPKHLITATGQRVTLRCSPRSGDLSVYWYQQSLDQGLQFLIQYYNGEERAKGNILERFSAQQFPDLHSELNLSSLELGDSALYFCASSVAAGTYEQYFGPGTRLTVT.

This clone was seen just once. This chain links TRBV2 with TRBJ1-6, with D perhaps matching TRBD1 (5 bases). The CDR3 has 14 amino acids. Trimming took 2 bases from V and 4 from J, leaving 6 bases between them. Germline CDR1 reads SNHLY; CDR2 reads FYNNEI. The CDR3 DNA reads as TGTGCCAGCAGTGAACAGGGTTATAATTCACCCCTCCACTTT. Residues: CASSEQGYNSPLHF.

The J gene is TRBJ1-2, the V gene TRBV3-1 (or the pseudogene TRBV3-2), with D unresolved. Germline V gene sequence: CDR1 LGHDT, CDR2 YNNKEL (reference sequence). The CDR3 length is 14 residues. V was pared by 1 base and J by 7 bases, with 13 bases between. The CDR3 DNA reads TGTGCCAGCAGCCAAGGAGTAGGAGGGTTTGGCTACACCTTC. This codes for CASSQGVGGFGYTF.